A single sample is the source of the 8 T cell receptor beta chains below, sequenced in a study of cytomegalovirus exposure and HLA in healthy donors. This PCR relied on a set of 60 Vbeta primers and 13 Jbeta primers. The repertoire was sequenced with immunoSEQ multiplex PCR; TCRdb's copy has only in-frame clones and lacks some. Of more than 100,000 clones detected, less than 65% appear once; the ten largest clones hold about 9.1%. The sample comprised PBMCs. The source of these receptors is a middle-aged man in good health and CMV-seropositive.

The chain combines TRBV6-5 with TRBJ1-1; no firm D call. Germline V gives CDR1 MNHEY, CDR2 SVGAGI. This CDR3 region has 13 residues. Trimming left V 3 bases short and J 9 bases short, with 14 bases between. The CDR3: CASSYGESGKAFF. The CDR3 nucleotides are TGTGCCAGCAGTTATGGGGAGTCCGGGAAAGCTTTCTTT.

The V gene is TRBV29-1, the J gene TRBJ1-5; a weak D match, TRBD1 (6 bases). The CDR3 sequence is 13 residues long. Germline V gene sequence: CDR1 SQVTM, CDR2 ANQGSEA. The V gene lost 4 bases and the J gene lost 6 bases, with 13 bases spanning the gap. This CDR3 reads CSVGLQGSQPQHF. The CDR3 DNA follows: TGCAGCGTTGGTTTGCAGGGGAGTCAGCCCCAGCATTTT.

The gene calls are TRBV18 and TRBJ2-7; 7 nucleotides agree with TRBD1. Per the germline V gene, CDR1 is KGHSH and CDR2 is LQKENI. This CDR3 comprises 15 residues. The trim removed 3 bases at V and 2 bases at J, leaving 7 bases unmatched. CDR3 amino acids: CASSPPTGPAYEQYF. The CDR3 DNA is TGTGCCAGCTCACCGCCGACAGGGCCCGCCTACGAGCAGTACTTC.

This chain uses TRBV28 with TRBJ2-7, with TRBD2 identical over 7 bases. This CDR3 has 14 residues. J gave up 5 bases and V 6 bases, and 10 bases lay outside the gene matches. Per germline, CDR1 MDHEN and CDR2 SYDVKM. The CDR3 loop is CASSSLGRTHEQYF. The CDR3 DNA follows: TGTGCCAGCAGCTCCCTCGGGAGGACCCACGAGCAGTACTTC.

The rearrangement links TRBV4-2 to TRBJ2-3; 11 bases map to TRBD2. Looked up from germline, CDR1 is LGHNA and CDR2 is YNFKEQ. The trim removed 2 bases at V and 0 bases at J, leaving 10 bases unmatched. This CDR3 spans 19 amino acids. This CDR3 is CASSQMGLAATTSTDTQYF. The CDR3 DNA follows: TGTGCCAGCAGCCAAATGGGACTAGCGGCAACAACTAGCACAGATACGCAGTATTTT.

This sequence joins TRBV27 and TRBJ2-3; 8 nucleotides align to TRBD1. Per germline, CDR1 MNHEY and CDR2 SMNVEV (reference sequence). The CDR3 consists of 16 residues. Germline trimming cut 5 bases from V and 6 bases from J; bases unmatched to any gene: 13. The CDR3 protein is CASSPIQGAGGDTQYF. CDR3 sequence (DNA): TGTGCCAGCAGTCCCATCCAGGGGGCTGGGGGGGATACGCAGTATTTT.

The V gene is TRBV11-2, the J gene TRBJ1-6, with 7 bases lining up with TRBD1. The CDR3 length is 16 residues. The V and J ends lost 5 bases and 7 bases, in that order; junction bases with no gene match: 11. Per the germline V gene, CDR1 is SGHAT and CDR2 is FQNNGV. The CDR3 region is CASSPPSAGGNSPLHF. CDR3 bases: TGTGCCAGCAGCCCCCCTTCGGCAGGGGGAAATTCACCCCTCCACTTT.

The V and J genes are TRBV9 and TRBJ2-1, with 8 bases matching TRBD2. CDR1 is SGDLS, CDR2 YYNGEE, per germline. The junction had 9 bases not matched to a gene; V was cut back by 4 bases and J by 3 bases. The CDR3 contains 16 residues. The CDR3 here is CASSRGVSGDYNEQFF. The CDR3 region has the DNA TGTGCCAGCAGCCGGGGGGTTAGCGGGGACTACAATGAGCAGTTCTTC.